Each of the 12 T cell receptor beta chains below was sequenced from the same sample in a study of blood T cell repertoires in COVID-19. Measured with immunoSEQ multiplex PCR; TCRdb has only the in-frame clones, and not every one. This sample has 130,000 or so clones, with 80% to 85% found just once. The sample comprised peripheral blood. The receptors here all came from a man in his sixties with acute or convalescent COVID-19.

This clone was counted once. In nucleotides, the CDR3 is TGCAGTGCTAGTGAGCGTTGGGATACGCAGTATTTT. Translation gives CSASERWDTQYF. The chain uses TRBV20-1 and TRBJ2-3; D remains unclear. CDR3 length equals 12 residues. The ends were cut back, 3 bases at V and 6 bases at J, with 10 bases in the middle. The germline CDR1 and CDR2 sequences are DFQATT and SNEGSKA (reference sequence).

The CDR3 DNA is TGTGCCAGCAGCTTGGGACAGGGGGCCGGGGAGCTGTTTTTT. This codes for CASSLGQGAGELFF. The rearrangement uses TRBV5-6 and TRBJ2-2; 9 bases match TRBD1. The CDR3 sequence is 14 residues long. V lost 0 bases to trimming and J lost 6 bases; unmatched junction nucleotides: 0. Germline V gene sequence: CDR1 SGHDT, CDR2 YYEEEE.

This clone showed up just a few times. The DNA for the CDR3 is TGTGCCAGCAGAGCTGCAGGGAACTATGGCTACACCTTC. This sequence encodes CASRAAGNYGYTF. This chain connects TRBV12-3 or TRBV12-4 to TRBJ1-2; tentative D call: TRBD1 (5 bases). CDR3 length: 13 amino acids. The V end was cut by 6 bases, the J end by 2 bases, with 10 bases between.

The rearrangement uses TRBV28 and TRBJ1-6; D is possibly TRBD1 (6 bases). Trimming took off 5 bases at V and 6 bases at J, with 17 bases between the two ends. This CDR3 is built from 16 residues. Looked up from germline, CDR1 is MDHEN and CDR2 is SYDVKM. The CDR3 sequence: CASSLASQGINSPLHF. The CDR3 DNA is TGTGCCAGCAGTCTGGCGTCACAGGGAATTAATTCACCCCTCCACTTT.

The V call is TRBV5-4, the J call TRBJ1-2; D gene uncertain. Looked up from germline, CDR1 is SGHNT and CDR2 is YYREEE (reference sequence). This CDR3 is built from 13 residues. The germline V and J ends were trimmed by 0 bases and 6 bases, with 9 bases remaining between them. CDR3 nucleotides: TGTGCCAGCAGCTTGGCCGGCGGGGATGGCTACACCTTC. Translated: CASSLAGGDGYTF.

In nucleotides, the CDR3 is TGTGCCAGCAGCCAATCCCCGGGACTAGCGGGGGGACGCCCCCGCACAGATACGCAGTATTTT. Translated, it gives CASSQSPGLAGGRPRTDTQYF. The rearrangement joins TRBV9 to TRBJ2-3, with 15 bases aligning to TRBD2. Trimming at V came to 4 bases and at J to 1 base, leaving 16 bases not matched to a gene. Looked up from germline, CDR1 is SGDLS and CDR2 is YYNGEE. The CDR3 covers 21 residues.

This chain uses TRBV10-2 with TRBJ1-1, with TRBD1 identical over 7 bases. Losses at the gene ends were 7 bases for V and 2 bases for J; bases not matched to a gene: 7. Germline values: CDR1 WSHSY, CDR2 SAAADI. The CDR3 extends over 14 amino acids. The CDR3, as DNA: TGCGCCAGCAACCAATGGACAGGCAACACTGAAGCTTTCTTT. Translating gives CASNQWTGNTEAFF.

The V and J genes are TRBV2 and TRBJ2-2; 12 nucleotides line up with TRBD2. Germline V gene data show CDR1 as SNHLY and CDR2 as FYNNEI. The CDR3 covers 17 residues. Trimming at V came to 3 bases and at J to 6 bases, leaving 8 bases not matched to a gene. The CDR3 coding sequence is TGTGCCAGCAGTGAGCTAGCGGGAGGGATAACCCCCGGGGAGCTGTTTTTT. This translates into CASSELAGGITPGELFF.

DNA for the CDR3: TGCGCCAGCAGCTTGGGGCCAGAGAACACTGAAGCTTTCTTT. Translating gives CASSLGPENTEAFF. The chain uses TRBV5-1 and TRBJ1-1; D is uncertain. The germline gives CDR1 SGHRS, CDR2 YFSETQ. This CDR3 region has 14 residues. V gave up 0 bases and J gave up 1 base, with 7 bases separating them. Full variable domain (remainder filled in from reference TRBV5-1 and TRBJ1-1): KAGVTQTPRYLIKTRGQQVTLSCSPISGHRSVSWYQQTPGQGLQFLFEYFSETQRNKGNFPGRFSGRQFSNSRSEMNVSTLELGDSALYLCASSLGPENTEAFFGQGTRLTVV.

The chain has TRBV24-1 and TRBJ2-3; TRBD1 matches 9 bases. The CDR3 sequence is 16 residues long. J gave up 6 bases and V 4 bases, and 10 bases lay outside the gene matches. CDR1 and CDR2 (germline): KGHDR, SFDVKD. CDR3 sequence: CATSDRTGATMDTQYF. Written as DNA, the CDR3 is TGTGCCACCAGTGACCGGACAGGGGCTACCATGGATACGCAGTATTTT.

This clone was seen a single time. The gene calls are TRBV6-2 or TRBV6-3 and TRBJ1-2; 7 bases agree with TRBD1. This CDR3 comprises 12 residues. J gave up 6 bases and V 5 bases, and 3 bases lay outside the gene matches. Germline CDR1 reads MNHEY; CDR2 reads SVGEGT. CDR3 loop: CASSDRDHGYTF. The CDR3 nucleotides read TGTGCCAGCAGTGACAGGGATCATGGCTACACCTTC.

In its sample, this clone was seen once. The V call is TRBV9, the J call TRBJ1-4, with 9 bases aligning to TRBD1. The V gene's germline CDR1 is SGDLS and CDR2 YYNGEE. CDR3 length: 15 amino acids. Trimming took 0 bases from V and 5 from J; bases not matched to a gene: 2. Here the CDR3 reads CASSVATGGNEKLFF. CDR3 nucleotides: TGTGCCAGCAGCGTAGCTACAGGGGGCAATGAAAAACTGTTTTTT. Full variable domain (rest looked up from reference TRBV9 and TRBJ1-4): DSGVTQTPKHLITATGQRVTLRCSPRSGDLSVYWYQQSLDQGLQFLIQYYNGEERAKGNILERFSAQQFPDLHSELNLSSLELGDSALYFCASSVATGGNEKLFFGSGTQLSVL.